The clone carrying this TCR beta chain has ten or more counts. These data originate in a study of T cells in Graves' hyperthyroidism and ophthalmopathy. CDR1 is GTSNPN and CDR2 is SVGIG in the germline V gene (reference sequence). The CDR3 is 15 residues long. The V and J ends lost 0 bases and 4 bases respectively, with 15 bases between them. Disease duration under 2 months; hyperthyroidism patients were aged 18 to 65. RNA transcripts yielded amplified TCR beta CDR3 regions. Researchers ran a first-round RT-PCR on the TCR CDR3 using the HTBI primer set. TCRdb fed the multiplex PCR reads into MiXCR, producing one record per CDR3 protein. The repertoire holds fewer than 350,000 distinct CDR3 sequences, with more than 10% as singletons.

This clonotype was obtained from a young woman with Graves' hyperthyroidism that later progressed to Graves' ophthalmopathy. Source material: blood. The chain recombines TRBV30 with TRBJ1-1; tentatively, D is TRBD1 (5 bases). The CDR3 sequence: CAWSVLKTESTEAFF. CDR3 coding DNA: TGTGCCTGGAGTGTGTTAAAGACAGAATCCACTGAAGCTTTCTTT. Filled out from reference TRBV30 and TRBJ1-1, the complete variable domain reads SQTIHQWPATLVQPVGSPLSLECTVEGTSNPNLYWYRQAAGRGLQLLFYSVGIGQISSEVPQNLSASRPQDRQFILSSKKLLLSDSGFYLCAWSVLKTESTEAFFGQGTRLTVV.